Below are 30 T cell receptor beta chains sequenced from a single sample in a study of blood T cell repertoires in COVID-19. Profiled with immunoSEQ multiplex PCR; TCRdb holds only in-frame clones, not every one. Among about 380,000 clones, 88% were seen once, and the ten largest hold 1.2%. Sequenced input: PBMCs or T cells enriched from blood (not recorded which). Receptors were obtained from a woman aged 18-35 years who had recovered from COVID-19.

V is TRBV4-1 and J is TRBJ2-3; 8 nucleotides match TRBD2. Germline-derived CDR1 and CDR2 are MGHRA and YSYEKL. Losses at the gene ends were 6 bases for V and 0 bases for J; bases not matched to a gene: 5. The CDR3 length is 15 residues. This CDR3 is CASRQSGGSTDTQYF. The CDR3 DNA reads as TGCGCCAGCAGGCAAAGCGGGGGAAGCACAGATACGCAGTATTTT.

The chain combines TRBV7-2 with TRBJ1-5; D uncertain. The CDR3 consists of 13 residues. Trimming cost V 1 base and J 7 bases, with 8 bases left between them. The germline gives CDR1 SGHTA, CDR2 FQGNSA. CDR3 amino acids: CASSLELAQPQHF. In DNA, the CDR3 is TGTGCCAGCAGCTTAGAATTGGCACAGCCCCAGCATTTT.

This clone was detected only a few times. The chain couples TRBV9 to TRBJ1-2, with D unclear. Germline V gene data show CDR1 as SGDLS and CDR2 as YYNGEE. CDR3 length: 14 residues. V lost 3 bases and J lost 7, with 16 bases in between. The CDR3 region has the DNA TGTGCCAGCAGCGGAAGAGATATTGGCGGTGGCTACACCTTC. This codes for CASSGRDIGGGYTF.

The CDR3 DNA follows: TGTGCCAGCAGGGAGGGGCCTTGGAACACTGAAGCTTTCTTT. Its translation is CASREGPWNTEAFF. This sequence joins TRBV2 and TRBJ1-1; TRBD1 might be the D (5 bases). With 6 bases removed from V and 1 base from J, the gap between germline ends came to 12 bases. The germline CDR1 and CDR2 sequences are SNHLY and FYNNEI. The CDR3 is 14 amino acids. The entire variable domain, with the rest obtained from reference TRBV2 and TRBJ1-1, is as follows: EPEVTQTPSHQVTQMGQEVILRCVPISNHLYFYWYRQILGQKVEFLVSFYNNEISEKSEIFDDQFSVERPDGSNFTLKIRSTKLEDSAMYFCASREGPWNTEAFFGQGTRLTVV.

The V and J genes are TRBV9 and TRBJ1-2; TRBD1 is a possible D gene (5 bases). V was trimmed by 8 bases and J by 4 bases, leaving 15 bases between them. The CDR3 spans 13 residues. Germline CDR1 and CDR2: SGDLS and YYNGEE. The CDR3 loop is CASTGGIGYGYTF. CDR3 nucleotides: TGTGCCAGTACCGGGGGTATCGGCTATGGCTACACCTTC.

The CDR3 is CASSLDRAGGYTF. DNA of the CDR3: TGCGCCAGCAGCTTGGACAGGGCCGGCGGCTACACCTTC. The chain carries TRBV5-1 and TRBJ1-2, with a tentative D call TRBD1 (6 bases). In germline, CDR1 is SGHRS, CDR2 YFSETQ. The CDR3 is 13 residues long. V lost 0 bases to trimming and J lost 8 bases, with 11 bases between them.

This chain links TRBV5-4 with TRBJ1-6; D gene unclear. V lost 1 base to trimming and J lost 6 bases, with 8 bases between them. There are 14 residues in the CDR3. In germline, CDR1 is SGHNT, CDR2 YYREEE (reference sequence). CDR3 DNA: TGTGCCAGCAGCTTGCGACAAGTTAATTCACCCCTCCACTTT. This translates into CASSLRQVNSPLHF.

This chain connects TRBV6-5 to TRBJ2-3, with TRBD1 matching over 8 bases. After removal of 7 bases from V and 0 bases from J, the junction contained 6 bases not matched to a gene. This CDR3 is built from 15 residues. Per the germline V gene, CDR1 is MNHEY and CDR2 is SVGAGI. CDR3 coding DNA: TGTGCCAGCACCGACAGGGGAACTAGCACAGATACGCAGTATTTT. As protein: CASTDRGTSTDTQYF.

The chain uses TRBV7-9 and TRBJ1-1, with TRBD1 identical over 10 bases. The CDR3 totals 15 residues. Losses at the gene ends were 5 bases for V and 3 bases for J; bases not matched to a gene: 6. Germline V CDR1 and CDR2: SEHNR, FQNEAQ (reference sequence). The CDR3 region is CASSAGQGVHTEAFF. CDR3 coding DNA: TGTGCCAGCAGCGCCGGACAGGGGGTTCACACTGAAGCTTTCTTT.

The rearrangement links TRBV9 to TRBJ1-2; D is undetermined. V was shortened by 0 bases and J by 5 bases, with 11 bases between the two germline ends. From germline, CDR1 is SGDLS and CDR2 YYNGEE. The CDR3 extends over 14 amino acids. Here the CDR3 reads CASSVERGLYGYTF. Written as DNA, the CDR3 is TGTGCCAGCAGCGTAGAGAGAGGGCTGTATGGCTACACCTTC. Filled out from reference TRBV9 and TRBJ1-2, the complete variable domain reads DSGVTQTPKHLITATGQRVTLRCSPRSGDLSVYWYQQSLDQGLQFLIQYYNGEERAKGNILERFSAQQFPDLHSELNLSSLELGDSALYFCASSVERGLYGYTFGSGTRLTVV.

This clone was seen a few times. V gene TRBV2 combines with J gene TRBJ1-5, with 7 bases that match TRBD1. Trimming removed 7 bases from V and 7 bases from J; junction bases left unmatched: 4. Looked up from germline, CDR1 is SNHLY and CDR2 is FYNNEI. This CDR3 spans 12 amino acids. CDR3 region: CASMGTDQPQHF. CDR3 sequence (DNA): TGTGCCAGCATGGGGACAGACCAGCCCCAGCATTTT.

V gene TRBV3-1 (or the pseudogene TRBV3-2) combines with J gene TRBJ2-7; no firm D call. V lost 0 bases to trimming and J lost 3 bases, with 6 bases between them. This CDR3 is built from 13 residues. CDR1 and CDR2 from the germline V gene are LGHDT and YNNKEL (reference sequence). Here the CDR3 DNA reads TGTGCCAGCAGCCAAGATAGTTTCTACGAGCAGTACTTC. Its translation is CASSQDSFYEQYF.

The V gene is TRBV6-6, the J gene TRBJ1-2; 11 bases match TRBD1. V shed 6 bases, J shed 4 bases, and the junction held 10 bases outside the gene matches. The germline V gene has CDR1 MNHNY and CDR2 SVGAGI (reference sequence). The CDR3 has 16 amino acids. CDR3 DNA: TGTGCCAGCAGGTCCGGGACAGGGGGTCTCGGCTATGGCTACACCTTC. Amino acids: CASRSGTGGLGYGYTF.

There are a few counts of this clone. V and J are TRBV4-2 and TRBJ1-6; 9 bases are a match to TRBD1. V gave up 1 base and J gave up 14 bases; unmatched junction bases: 9. CDR3 length equals 15 residues. Germline V gene data show CDR1 as LGHNA and CDR2 as YNFKEQ. The CDR3 reads CASSQGGQGPLTLHF. In DNA, the CDR3 is TGTGCCAGCAGCCAAGGGGGACAGGGCCCTTTAACCCTCCACTTT.

The chain combines TRBV18 with TRBJ2-7; D not resolved. Germline lookup yields CDR1 KGHSH and CDR2 LQKENI. The CDR3 has 13 residues. The germline V and J ends were trimmed by 2 bases and 0 bases, with 5 bases remaining between them. The chain's CDR3 is CASSPEYSYEQYF. DNA for the CDR3: TGTGCCAGCTCACCAGAGTACTCCTACGAGCAGTACTTC. Full variable domain (missing parts from reference TRBV18 and TRBJ2-7): NAGVMQNPRHLVRRRGQEARLRCSPMKGHSHVYWYRQLPEEGLKFMVYLQKENIIDESGMPKERFSAEFPKEGPSILRIQQVVRGDSAAYFCASSPEYSYEQYFGPGTRLTVT.

The V gene is TRBV19, the J gene TRBJ1-6, with 10 bases matching TRBD1. Germline V gene sequence: CDR1 LNHDA, CDR2 SQIVND (reference sequence). This CDR3 contains 15 residues. V was clipped by 5 bases and J by 8 bases; unmatched bases: 6. The CDR3 sequence: CASSLRGQGHSPLHF. CDR3 nucleotide sequence: TGTGCCAGTAGTCTTAGGGGACAGGGGCATTCACCCCTCCACTTT.

J is TRBJ2-2 and V is TRBV7-8; 8 bases fit TRBD1. CDR3 length: 19 residues. Germline V CDR1 and CDR2: SGHVS, FQNEAQ. V lost 5 bases and J lost 0; bases outside the gene matches: 14. The CDR3 sequence is CASSPGEVWTGSNTGELFF. The CDR3 DNA sequence: TGTGCCAGCAGCCCAGGCGAGGTGTGGACAGGGTCGAACACCGGGGAGCTGTTTTTT.

V and J are TRBV5-6 and TRBJ2-3; TRBD2 matches 14 bases. This CDR3 contains 18 residues. Trimming at V came to 1 base and at J to 4 bases, leaving 8 bases not matched to a gene. Per germline, CDR1 SGHDT and CDR2 YYEEEE. The DNA of the CDR3 is TGTGCCAGCAGCTTGACCGGGACTAGCGGGGGAGGCGCAGATACGCAGTATTTT. Its translation is CASSLTGTSGGGADTQYF.

The chain combines TRBV19 with TRBJ1-5, with D tentatively TRBD1 (6 bases). The CDR3 totals 14 residues. Germline V gene lookup returns CDR1 LNHDA and CDR2 SQIVND (reference sequence). Deletions cut 2 bases from V and 7 bases from J, with 12 bases between. The CDR3, as DNA: TGTGCCAGTAGTATATGGGCAGGGGACCAGCCCCAGCATTTT. This translates into CASSIWAGDQPQHF. Together with reference TRBV19 and TRBJ1-5, the CDR3 gives the full variable domain: DGGITQSPKYLFRKEGQNVTLSCEQNLNHDAMYWYRQDPGQGLRLIYYSQIVNDFQKGDIAEGYSVSREKKESFPLTVTSAQKNPTAFYLCASSIWAGDQPQHFGDGTRLSIL.

V gene TRBV7-9 combines with J gene TRBJ1-1; perhaps TRBD1 as D (5 bases). There are 13 residues in the CDR3. Germline CDR1 and CDR2: SEHNR and FQNEAQ (reference sequence). Trimming left V 3 bases short and J 5 bases short, with 10 bases between. The CDR3 loop reads CASSLERGTEAFF. The CDR3 DNA follows: TGTGCCAGCAGCTTGGAGCGGGGGACTGAAGCTTTCTTT.

The V gene is TRBV30, the J gene TRBJ2-7; weak D call: TRBD2 (6 bases). In germline, CDR1 is GTSNPN, CDR2 SVGIG (reference sequence). This CDR3 has 14 residues. The germline V and J ends were trimmed by 1 base and 2 bases, with 12 bases remaining between them. CDR3 sequence (DNA): TGTGCCTGGAGTGGCGGGGCTAGCGCCTACGAGCAGTACTTC. Protein product: CAWSGGASAYEQYF.

To note about this clone: Mismatch with germline at one junction end may stem from a read error. The chain combines TRBV3-1 (or the pseudogene TRBV3-2) with TRBJ1-2, with D uncertain. The CDR3 sequence is 12 residues long. Germline CDR1 LGHDT, CDR2 YNNKEL (reference sequence). CDR3: CASSQGVGPRTF. The CDR3 DNA reads TGTGCCAGCAGCCAAGGTGTAGGGCCAAGGACTTTC.

In this sample, this clone turned up a few times. The chain recombines TRBV10-1 with TRBJ2-3; D remains ambiguous. CDR3 length: 17 amino acids. CDR1 and CDR2 (germline): WNHNN, SYGVQD (reference sequence). The ends were cut back, 3 bases at V and 4 bases at J, with 20 bases in the middle. The chain's CDR3 is CASSDEFDLEPADTQYF. CDR3 coding DNA: TGCGCCAGCAGTGACGAGTTCGACCTAGAGCCGGCAGATACGCAGTATTTT.

The gene calls are TRBV5-4 and TRBJ2-2, with 14 positions matching TRBD2. The length of the CDR3 is 16 residues. The junction had 6 bases not matched to a gene; V was cut back by 9 bases and J by 2 bases. Germline CDR1 is SGHNT and CDR2 is YYREEE (reference sequence). For the CDR3, the DNA is TGTGCCATTCCGGGACTAGCGGGGGCCAACACCGGGGAGCTGTTTTTT. Amino acid sequence: CAIPGLAGANTGELFF.

The rearrangement uses TRBV27 and TRBJ2-1, with 13 bases identical to TRBD2. Per germline, CDR1 MNHEY and CDR2 SMNVEV (reference sequence). This CDR3 has 15 residues. Trimming at V came to 4 bases and at J to 8 bases, leaving 5 bases not matched to a gene. CDR3 nucleotides: TGTGCCAGCAGTTCCACTAGCGGGGGGGCTGATGAGCAGTTCTTC. Translation gives CASSSTSGGADEQFF.

The V call is TRBV6-2 or TRBV6-3, the J call TRBJ1-5; no firm D call. V lost 4 bases and J 6 bases, leaving 16 bases between the germline ends. The CDR3 sequence is 15 residues long. From germline, CDR1 is MNHEY and CDR2 SVGEGT. The CDR3 here is CASSFDGGLGQPQHF. The CDR3 coding sequence is TGTGCCAGCAGTTTTGATGGAGGGCTTGGTCAGCCCCAGCATTTT.

J is TRBJ1-6 and V is TRBV18; D is unclear. Looked up from germline, CDR1 is KGHSH and CDR2 is LQKENI. CDR3 length: 14 amino acids. Trimming stripped 2 bases from V and 10 bases from J, with 12 bases between. CDR3 residues: CASSPGSEGSPLHF. Written as DNA, the CDR3 is TGTGCCAGCTCACCAGGATCAGAGGGATCACCCCTCCACTTT.

V is TRBV4-1 and J is TRBJ1-5; 8 nucleotides agree with TRBD1. This CDR3 has 16 amino acids. Germline lookup yields CDR1 MGHRA and CDR2 YSYEKL. The junction had 8 bases not matched to a gene; V was cut back by 1 base and J by 6 bases. The CDR3 here is CASSQVWTGLSQPQHF. Here the CDR3 DNA reads TGCGCCAGCAGCCAAGTTTGGACAGGGTTAAGTCAGCCCCAGCATTTT.

V is TRBV11-2 and J is TRBJ2-7; D might be TRBD1 (6 bases). Germline CDR1 and CDR2: SGHAT and FQNNGV. This CDR3 contains 15 residues. V gave up 3 bases and J gave up 2 bases, with 14 bases separating them. CDR3 sequence: CASSLDRGTPYEQYF. CDR3 DNA: TGTGCCAGCAGCTTGGATCGTGGGACACCCTACGAGCAGTACTTC.

The chain has TRBV24-1 and TRBJ1-6; 9 positions match TRBD1. V gave up 2 bases and J gave up 9 bases; unmatched junction bases: 7. Germline lookup yields CDR1 KGHDR and CDR2 SFDVKD. The CDR3 contains 16 residues. CDR3 DNA: TGTGCCACCAGTGATTCCCGGACAGGGGCGAGTTCACCCCTCCACTTT. As protein: CATSDSRTGASSPLHF.